This T cell receptor (beta chain) was profiled in a study of naive and memory T cell subsets (dated by TCRdb to 2017 to 2019). Broadly, across the study: The study applied an open-source, UMI-based TCR alpha and beta sequencing pipeline to sorted naive and memory peripheral blood T cell subsets. The functional CMV T cell responses agreed completely with IgG serology results. RNA was DNase-treated and reverse transcribed with TCR constant-region primers, mostly using SuperScript III. The investigation overall reported the following: The repertoire findings for the naive and memory subsets could not be validated against a ground truth because none was available. Single alpha or beta chain sequences, rather than paired alpha/beta receptors, were used to define clonotypes. RNA-based TCR counts may be affected by expression changes linked to T cell activation and differentiation. In both CD4 and CD8 cells, the Gini index increased while Shannon and inverse Simpson diversity decreased from naive through CM, EM and EMRA. A few larger clonotypes were present in naive repertoires, particularly the CD8 repertoires, and these clonotypes were possibly memory cells re-expressing CD45RA. The abundance of TCRs followed a power law with an exponent that differed between naive and memory subsets yet stayed consistent across the three individuals. Following error correction, more than 95% of naive TCR sequences occurred only once, which made naive abundance distributions much steeper than those of memory subsets.

Preparation of the library involved UMI-ligation and nested PCR. To cover both TRBC1 and TRBC2, the beta constant-region primer consisted of an equimolar mix of two oligonucleotides. The ligated cDNA went through four rounds of PCR with nested alpha and beta constant-region primers together with the SP2 primer. T4 RNA ligase 1 ligated a single-stranded oligonucleotide carrying the SP2 primer and a 12-nucleotide UMI to the cDNA 3' end. Incubation of the ligation reaction lasted roughly 20-24 hours at 16 degrees C. To avoid over-amplification, PCR2 was usually performed as a SYBR Green qPCR and halted once a predetermined threshold was reached. Agencourt AMPure XP magnetic beads were used for all purifications after the first. Libraries were quantified by Qubit and checked on a TapeStation, where a main peak was expected near 650 bp. Sequencing of the pooled libraries was done on an Illumina MiSeq using v2 2x251 paired-end kits, which typically yielded about 0.85-2 million reads per sample. Each sample library was pooled at roughly 4 nM, and roughly 4.5-7% PhiX was included to improve cluster recognition. Under the source paper's analysis protocol: FASTQ reads processed by Demultiplexor were assigned V and J genes by Decombinator through tag matching that tolerated a single base-pair mismatch. By using UMIs, Collapsinator corrected both sequencing errors and the frequency errors caused by PCR heterogeneity. TCRs were translated and CDR3s were extracted from the conserved cysteine to the FGXG phenylalanine by CDR3Translator, with non-productive sequences being flagged. Gini, Shannon entropy and inverse Simpson indices were calculated on repertoires that had been subsampled to equal numbers of UMI-defined TCRs. Clonotype abundance distributions were fitted to a power law by maximum likelihood within the linear range. When run on a single naive CD8 sample, MIGEC and the pipeline yielded similar UMI counts, similar unique TCR numbers and similar clonal distributions. In one analysis, naive TCRs also found in any memory subset of the same donor were removed from the naive repertoire. Repertoires were searched for several thousand CMV-associated CDR3 sequences compiled from VDJdb and a published dataset. The public reads were reprocessed in TCRdb via fastp at Q25 and MiXCR, keeping in-frame beta chains. All rows with the same CDR3 protein become a single entry with the most common DNA and genes. These V and J calls rely on TCRdb rather than the paper's analysis. The sample table contains around 140,000 distinct CDR3 sequences; only one count was recorded for approximately 18% of them. The ten largest clonotypes hold about 0.6% of the sample.

Separate amplification of TCR alpha and beta chain libraries was performed from the second PCR step onward. CMV status of each donor was established by measuring IFNgamma production from CD4+ T cells after fresh PBMCs were stimulated overnight with CMV viral lysate. Miltenyi beads were used first to positively select CD4 T cells, and CD8 T cells were then positively selected from the CD4-negative fraction. Cells stained for CD3, CD4, CD8, CD45RA, CD27 and a live/dead dye were sorted on a BD Aria II into four subsets by CD45RA and CD27. Blood came from three healthy volunteers, each fractionated into CD4 and CD8 T cells and then into four differentiation subsets. Roughly 120 ml of peripheral blood was collected from each donor, and PBMC were isolated from the blood using Ficoll-Paque PLUS density-gradient centrifugation. Sorted cells were lysed in RLT buffer, and RNA was extracted with a Qiagen RNeasy kit and stored at -80°C.

Of note for this clonotype: Its antigen remains undetermined. No much larger clone exists at a distance of one base, and base qualities are not known.

Source material: naive CD8+ T cells from blood. According to the study, the label for this sample's cell subset or site signals: naive T cells, CD45RA high CD27+. This clonotype was obtained from a human donor in good health.

The nucleotides are TGCGCCAGCAGCCCGAGACTAGCGGGAGCCCGGGAGACCCAGTACTTC. The translation is CASSPRLAGARETQYF. This chain is built from TRBV4-1 and TRBJ2-5, with 12 bases aligning to TRBD2. From the germline V gene, CDR1 is MGHRA and CDR2 is YSYEKL. The germline V and J ends show losses of 4 bases and 5 bases respectively, and no gene match explains 8 bases of the junction. The CDR3 numbers 16 residues from cysteine through phenylalanine. Of all the DNA, just the CDR3 is kept, 48 bases in frame from base 1.